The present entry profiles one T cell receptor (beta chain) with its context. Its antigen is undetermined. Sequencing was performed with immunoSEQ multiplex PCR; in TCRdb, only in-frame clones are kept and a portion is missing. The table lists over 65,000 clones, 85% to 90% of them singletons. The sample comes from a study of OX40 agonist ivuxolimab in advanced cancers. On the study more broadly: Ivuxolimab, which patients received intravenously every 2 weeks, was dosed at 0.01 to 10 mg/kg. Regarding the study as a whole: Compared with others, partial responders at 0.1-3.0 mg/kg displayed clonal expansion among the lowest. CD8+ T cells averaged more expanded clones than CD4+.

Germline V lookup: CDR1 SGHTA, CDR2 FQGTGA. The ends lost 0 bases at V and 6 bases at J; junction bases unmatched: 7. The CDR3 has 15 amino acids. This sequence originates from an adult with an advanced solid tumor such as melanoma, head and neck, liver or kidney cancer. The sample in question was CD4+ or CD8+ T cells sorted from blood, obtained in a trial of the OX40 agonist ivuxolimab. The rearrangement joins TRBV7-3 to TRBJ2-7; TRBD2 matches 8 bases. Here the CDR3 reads CASSLTGTSFGEQYF. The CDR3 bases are TGTGCCAGCAGCTTAACGGGGACTAGTTTTGGCGAGCAGTACTTC.